This T cell receptor beta chain came from a study of early T cells in non-severe SARS-CoV-2 infection. Across the whole study: The input, bulk RNA from unsorted whole blood, was sequenced, and chains were unpaired.

The V end lost 5 bases, the J end lost 5 bases, and 12 bases lay between the germline ends. CDR1 and CDR2 (germline): SGHAT, FQNNGV. CDR3 length: 13 residues. Each single cDNA molecule received a unique molecular identifier. TCRdb recomputed calls from the 5' RACE reads with MiXCR, one row per CDR3 protein. The table has fewer than 65,000 distinct CDR3 sequences, around 9.3% seen once. The table lists this clonotype with a few counts. This receptor was identified in an adult who was a healthcare worker with PCR-confirmed SARS-CoV-2 infection or an uninfected control (not recorded which). V usage is TRBV11-2 and J usage is TRBJ1-1; TRBD1 is a possible D gene (5 bases). The sample comprised whole blood. The CDR3 protein is CASSITRTTEAFF. DNA for the CDR3: TGTGCCAGCAGCATCACTAGGACAACTGAAGCTTTCTTT. The full variable domain, rest sourced from reference TRBV11-2 and TRBJ1-1, is EAGVAQSPRYKIIEKRQSVAFWCNPISGHATLYWYQQILGQGPKLLIQFQNNGVVDDSQLPKDRFSAERLKGVDSTLKIQPAKLEDSAVYLCASSITRTTEAFFGQGTRLTVV.